This TCR beta chain came from a study of T cell responses to AZD1222 COVID-19 vaccine. Study-wide points: Regions 160-218 and 743-854 dominated among vaccine-associated CD4 TCRs spanning spike. Repertoires in all cases were sampled only once the peak T cell response had passed.

Germline V gene lookup returns CDR1 SGDLS and CDR2 YYNGEE. This CDR3 is 16 amino acids long. V was shortened by 6 bases and J by 1 base, with 19 bases between the two germline ends. The method was immunoSEQ multiplex PCR; TCRdb's version includes in-frame clones alone and lacks a portion of them. The data contain over 120,000 clones, about nine tenths of them seen just once; the ten biggest clones take up roughly 1.8%. Comment on this clone: Its antigen is not known.

Specimen: peripheral blood, collected on day 0 of AZD1222 vaccination. The clonotype was recovered from an adult in good health. The chain recombines TRBV9 with TRBJ1-1; a weak D match, TRBD1 (5 bases). In nucleotides, the CDR3 is TGTGCCAGCACCCGAGACCTCTTGACAGAGAACACTGAAGCTTTCTTT. This codes for CASTRDLLTENTEAFF. Together with reference TRBV9 and TRBJ1-1, the CDR3 gives the full variable domain: DSGVTQTPKHLITATGQRVTLRCSPRSGDLSVYWYQQSLDQGLQFLIQYYNGEERAKGNILERFSAQQFPDLHSELNLSSLELGDSALYFCASTRDLLTENTEAFFGQGTRLTVV.